The rows below give T cell receptor beta chains drawn from one sample of a study of blood T cell repertoires in COVID-19. The repertoire was sequenced with immunoSEQ multiplex PCR; TCRdb's copy has only in-frame clones and lacks some. In the table there are 150,000 to 200,000 clones, about 85% of which are singletons. Sequencing input: peripheral blood. These TCRs come from a man between 65 and 85 years old with active or convalescent COVID-19. The CDR3 runs from the conserved cysteine through the conserved F or W. D genes are given only for firm matches. Some rows have no size entry. The others give once, few or many, or a class for an expanded clone.

TRBJ1-4,TRBV5-5,-,-,CASSKFPGDEKLFF,TGTGCCAGCAGCAAATTCCCAGGGGATGAAAAACTGTTTTTT
TRBJ2-1,TRBV28,-,-,CASSSGSVSYNEQFF,TGTGCCAGCAGTTCAGGGTCGGTGTCCTACAATGAGCAGTTCTTC
TRBJ2-1,TRBV10-3,-,-,CAISGLGDNEQFF,TGTGCCATCAGTGGACTAGGGGACAATGAGCAGTTCTTC
TRBJ2-1,TRBV7-2,TRBD2,-,CASSLISGGQYNEQFF,TGTGCCAGCAGCTTAATCTCGGGGGGGCAGTACAATGAGCAGTTCTTC
TRBJ1-4,TRBV5-1,TRBD1,-,CASTDQGASNEKLFF,TGCGCCAGCACAGATCAGGGGGCGTCTAATGAAAAACTGTTTTTT
TRBJ2-7,TRBV9,TRBD2,-,CASSARLAGVGEQYF,TGTGCCAGCAGCGCTCGACTAGCGGGAGTAGGCGAGCAGTACTTC
TRBJ2-7,TRBV7-9,TRBD2,-,CASSLDGLADYEQYF,TGTGCCAGCAGCTTAGATGGACTAGCGGACTACGAGCAGTACTTC
TRBJ1-6,TRBV5-1,TRBD1,-,CASSLIGQGNSPLHF,TGCGCCAGCAGCTTGATTGGACAGGGAAATTCACCCCTCCACTTT
TRBJ2-1,TRBV5-1,TRBD2,-,CASRSLAGSSYNEQFF,TGCGCCAGCAGGTCCCTAGCGGGGAGCTCCTACAATGAGCAGTTCTTC
TRBJ2-1,TRBV21-1,-,-,CASSKEGVSSYNEQFF,TGTGCCAGCAGCAAAGAGGGGGTGAGCTCCTACAATGAGCAGTTCTTC
TRBJ1-2,TRBV5-6,-,-,CASSLAYGGGGYTF,TGTGCCAGCAGCTTGGCCTACGGGGGTGGTGGCTACACCTTC
TRBJ2-5,TRBV5-8,-,once,CASSPGGSAEGETQYF,TGTGCCAGCAGCCCGGGCGGGTCGGCCGAAGGTGAGACCCAGTACTTC
TRBJ2-3,TRBV5-4,-,-,CASSLAFRNTDTQYF,TGTGCCAGCAGCCTAGCGTTTCGGAACACAGATACGCAGTATTTT
TRBJ2-5,TRBV6-4,-,-,CASSDTGEWGQETQYF,TGTGCCAGCAGTGACACGGGGGAATGGGGTCAAGAGACCCAGTACTTC
TRBJ2-7,TRBV7-2,TRBD2,-,CASSFPGGPSYEQYF,TGTGCCAGCAGCTTTCCGGGGGGACCTTCCTACGAGCAGTACTTC
TRBJ1-6,TRBV27,-,-,CASGREGSSYNSPLHF,TGTGCCAGCGGGCGGGAAGGAAGCTCCTATAATTCACCCCTCCACTTT
TRBJ2-7,TRBV7-2,TRBD2,few,CASSGLAEHYEQYF,TGTGCCAGCAGCGGACTAGCGGAGCACTACGAGCAGTACTTC
TRBJ2-1,TRBV19,-,few,CASNRGPPSYNEQFF,TGTGCCAGTAATCGTGGGCCCCCCTCCTACAATGAGCAGTTCTTC
TRBJ2-2,TRBV4-3,-,-,CASSQRLDNTGELFF,TGCGCCAGCAGCCAAAGACTAGATAACACCGGGGAGCTGTTTTTT
TRBJ1-5,TRBV28,-,many,CASSLRGTGLSNQPQHF,TGTGCCAGCAGTTTAAGGGGAACAGGGTTGTCCAATCAGCCCCAGCATTTT
TRBJ1-5,TRBV6-2/TRBV6-3,-,-,CASSYEGSLGQPQHF,TGTGCCAGCAGTTACGAGGGCTCTCTTGGGCAGCCCCAGCATTTT
TRBJ2-1,TRBV5-4,-,-,CASSYGTGDNEQFF,TGTGCCAGCAGCTACGGGACGGGGGACAATGAGCAGTTCTTC
TRBJ2-7,TRBV18,TRBD1,-,CASSRTGFSYEQYF,TGTGCCAGCTCACGGACAGGCTTCTCCTACGAGCAGTACTTC
TRBJ2-1,TRBV7-8,TRBD2,-,CASSRLSGRAYNEQFF,TGTGCCAGCAGCAGACTTAGCGGGAGGGCCTACAATGAGCAGTTCTTC
TRBJ2-7,TRBV6-5,-,-,CASSYSRGNYEQYF,TGTGCCAGCAGTTACTCGAGGGGGAATTACGAGCAGTACTTC
TRBJ2-3,TRBV5-5,-,-,CASSRTPGVGDTQYF,TGTGCCAGCAGCCGTACCCCGGGGGTTGGAGATACGCAGTATTTT
TRBJ2-7,TRBV5-6,-,-,CASSLGQVVSEQYF,TGTGCCAGCAGCTTGGGGCAGGTAGTGTCCGAGCAGTACTTC
TRBJ1-5,TRBV15,-,-,CATSREEGRNQPQHF,TGTGCCACCAGCAGAGAGGAGGGGAGGAATCAGCCCCAGCATTTT
TRBJ2-1,TRBV4-1,TRBD2,-,CASSQLQATSRSYNEQFF,TGCGCCAGCAGCCAACTCCAGGCGACTAGCCGGTCCTACAATGAGCAGTTCTTC
TRBJ2-5,TRBV5-1,TRBD1,-,CASSLNGQVNQETQYF,TGCGCCAGCAGCTTGAACGGACAGGTAAACCAAGAGACCCAGTACTTC
TRBJ1-2,TRBV29-1,TRBD1,-,CSVPTGVGYTF,TGCAGCGTTCCGACAGGGGTGGGCTACACCTTC
TRBJ1-3,TRBV21-1,-,-,CASSKRPYGVRQEYSSGNTIYF,TGTGCCAGCAGCAAAAGGCCCTACGGTGTTCGGCAGGAATATAGCTCTGGAAACACCATATATTTT
TRBJ1-2,TRBV5-5,-,-,CASSPSAGPGQNYGYTF,TGTGCCAGCAGCCCCTCAGCTGGGCCAGGACAGAACTATGGCTACACCTTC
TRBJ1-1,TRBV27,-,once,CASSLQGFTEAFF,TGTGCCAGCAGTTTACAGGGGTTCACTGAAGCTTTCTTT
TRBJ2-2,TRBV6-5,TRBD2,-,CATGLARTGELFF,TGTGCCACCGGACTAGCAAGGACCGGGGAGCTGTTTTTT
TRBJ2-1,TRBV5-4,TRBD1,-,CASSKKGASSYNEQFF,TGTGCCAGCAGCAAGAAGGGGGCTAGCTCCTACAATGAGCAGTTCTTC
TRBJ2-1,TRBV25-1,-,-,CASETGQYNEQFF,TGTGCCAGCGAAACAGGACAGTACAATGAGCAGTTCTTC
TRBJ1-4,TRBV27,-,-,CASSPTTNEKLFF,TGTGCCAGCAGCCCAACAACTAATGAAAAACTGTTTTTT
TRBJ2-2,TRBV5-6,-,few,CASSLSTSGELFF,TGTGCCAGCAGCTTGAGCACCTCCGGGGAGCTGTTTTTT
TRBJ1-1,TRBV6-5,-,-,CASSPNIRRAFF,TGTGCCAGCAGCCCGAACATCCGGCGGGCTTTCTTT
TRBJ2-1,TRBV7-6,TRBD2,-,CASSLGGGTQNEQFF,TGTGCCAGCAGCTTAGGCGGGGGGACTCAAAATGAGCAGTTCTTC
TRBJ2-7,TRBV27,-,-,CASSGVARSGSYEQYF,TGTGCCAGCAGTGGGGTAGCGAGATCGGGTTCCTACGAGCAGTACTTC
TRBJ2-2,TRBV2,-,-,CASSREGVAGELFF,TGTGCCAGCAGTCGTGAAGGGGTGGCCGGGGAGCTGTTTTTT
TRBJ2-7,TRBV6-5,TRBD1,-,CASSTEDRGEQYF,TGTGCCAGCAGTACCGAGGACAGGGGCGAGCAGTACTTC
TRBJ2-7,TRBV21-1,-,once,CASSIGRGGIHEQYF,TGTGCCAGCAGCATCGGACGGGGAGGGATCCACGAGCAGTACTTC
TRBJ1-5,TRBV28,TRBD1,-,CASSLGTGGSQHF,TGTGCCAGCAGTTTAGGCACAGGGGGCAGTCAGCATTTT
TRBJ2-7,TRBV28,TRBD1,-,CASRPTQQGAYEQYF,TGTGCCAGCAGACCCACACAACAGGGGGCATACGAGCAGTACTTC
TRBJ1-4,TRBV7-2,-,-,CASSLGRDEKLFF,TGTGCCAGCAGCTTAGGGAGGGATGAAAAACTGTTTTTT